One and the same sample provided the 26 T cell receptor beta chains below, sequenced in a study of ipilimumab plus nivolumab after autologous stem cell transplantation (dated by TCRdb to the early 2020s). Libraries came from the immunoSEQ multiplex PCR assay. Entries here come from immuneACCESS through TCRdb and include only in-frame sequences with V and J called. Some clones fail to appear in such tables; in the studies checked, an unresolved V gene covers under half of the shortfall, and the cause of the remainder is unknown. The table for this sample lists 20,000 to 25,000 clones; about 80% of them were counted only once. Of the sample, more than 15% falls within the top ten clones. The source material was PBMCs, sampled in a trial of ipilimumab plus nivolumab as post-transplant consolidation. The receptors shown here come from a male donor with diffuse large B-cell lymphoma.

The chain combines TRBV19 with TRBJ2-3; no clear D. From germline, CDR1 is LNHDA and CDR2 SQIVND (reference sequence). Trimming pared 5 bases from V and 4 bases from J, leaving 16 bases between. The CDR3 is made up of 15 amino acids. CDR3 coding DNA: TGTGCCAGTAGTCCCTCGGCGGCGGTGGCAGATACGCAGTATTTT. Amino acids: CASSPSAAVADTQYF.

The chain employs TRBV9 and TRBJ2-2; 12 bases match TRBD2. The CDR3 runs 19 residues. V lost 0 bases and J lost 0; bases outside the gene matches: 6. CDR1 SGDLS and CDR2 YYNGEE come from the germline V gene. As DNA, the CDR3 is TGTGCCAGCAGCGTAGGACTAGCGGGGGCCTTCGCGAACACCGGGGAGCTGTTTTTT. Amino acid sequence: CASSVGLAGAFANTGELFF.

The chain carries TRBV19 and TRBJ1-1; D is ambiguous. The CDR3 contains 16 residues. The germline V and J ends were trimmed by 1 base and 1 base, with 13 bases remaining between them. CDR1 is LNHDA, CDR2 SQIVND, per germline (reference sequence). DNA for the CDR3: TGTGCCAGTAGTATAGGCATCTGGCGGACGAACACTGAAGCTTTCTTT. Its translation is CASSIGIWRTNTEAFF.

J is TRBJ1-6 and V is TRBV5-1; 10 bases line up with TRBD1. Germline V gene sequence: CDR1 SGHRS, CDR2 YFSETQ. The CDR3 totals 21 residues. With 4 bases clipped from V and 9 bases from J, the junction kept 25 bases outside the gene matches. CDR3 DNA: TGCGCCAGCAGCCCAAAGACCCAGACCGGGACAGGGGCCCTAGGGGTTTCACCCCTCCACTTT. Translating it yields CASSPKTQTGTGALGVSPLHF.

The V and J genes are TRBV9 and TRBJ1-2; 7 nucleotides align to TRBD1. J was trimmed by 6 bases and V by 4 bases; bases with no gene match: 6. The length of the CDR3 is 13 residues. CDR1 is SGDLS and CDR2 is YYNGEE in the germline V gene. CDR3 loop: CASSPRRGDGYTF. Here the CDR3 DNA reads TGTGCCAGCAGCCCACGCAGGGGGGATGGCTACACCTTC.

The chain joins TRBV5-1 to TRBJ2-2; D may be TRBD2 (5 bases). The V gene lost 1 base and the J gene lost 3 bases, with 22 bases spanning the gap. The CDR3 sequence is 19 residues long. CDR1 and CDR2 from the germline V gene are SGHRS and YFSETQ. The CDR3 coding sequence is TGCGCCAGCAGCTTGTTTGTAGAATCGGCGGGTGGGGACACCGGGGAGCTGTTTTTT. Its translation is CASSLFVESAGGDTGELFF.

The chain carries TRBV6-5 and TRBJ1-3; D gene uncertain. The CDR3 spans 13 residues. V shed 2 bases and J shed 3 bases, with 5 bases lying between them. Per the germline V gene, CDR1 is MNHEY and CDR2 is SVGAGI. The CDR3 DNA reads TGTGCCAGCAGTTACAGCGATGGAAACACCATATATTTT. It specifies CASSYSDGNTIYF.

The chain is built from TRBV21-1 and TRBJ2-7; TRBD1 reflects the table's D call only, with no check against the DNA. TRBV21-1 is termed a pseudogene. This CDR3 is 13 amino acids long. In DNA, the CDR3 is TGTGCCAGCAGCCACGACACCTCTTACGAGCAGTACTTC. As protein: CASSHDTSYEQYF.

The genes are TRBV28 and TRBJ1-2, with TRBD1 matching over 8 bases. The CDR3 sequence is 14 residues long. Germline CDR1 is MDHEN and CDR2 is SYDVKM. V trimming: 5 bases; J trimming: 4 bases; junction bases outside the gene matches: 6. DNA of the CDR3: TGTGCCAGCAGTCTAGGACAGGGTGGCTATGGCTACACCTTC. It encodes CASSLGQGGYGYTF.

This chain joins TRBV6-5 and TRBJ1-2; D possibly corresponds to TRBD1 (5 bases). The CDR3 length is 15 residues. V was trimmed by 6 bases and J by 0 bases, leaving 14 bases between them. CDR1 MNHEY and CDR2 SVGAGI come from the germline V gene. The CDR3 region has the DNA TGTGCCAGCAGGGTAGACAGATCTCCTAACTATGGCTACACCTTC. This translates into CASRVDRSPNYGYTF.

The chain combines TRBV28 with TRBJ2-1, with D uncertain. Trimming pared 2 bases from V and 0 bases from J, leaving 8 bases between. CDR1 and CDR2 from the germline V gene are MDHEN and SYDVKM. CDR3 length equals 15 residues. The CDR3 sequence: CASSLRPSSYNEQFF. The CDR3, as DNA: TGTGCCAGCAGTTTACGGCCGAGCTCCTACAATGAGCAGTTCTTC.

The chain recombines TRBV2 with TRBJ2-1; 12 bases fit TRBD2. The CDR3 spans 14 residues. Trimming at V came to 5 bases and at J to 10 bases, leaving 6 bases not matched to a gene. From germline, CDR1 is SNHLY and CDR2 FYNNEI. In DNA form, the CDR3 reads TGTGCCAGCAGTACTAGCGGGGGGCCCAGGGAGCAGTTCTTC. This codes for CASSTSGGPREQFF.

The chain couples TRBV5-5 to TRBJ1-4, with D possibly matching TRBD1 (5 bases). The CDR3 sequence is 15 residues long. V was trimmed by 4 bases and J by 8 bases, leaving 18 bases between them. CDR1 and CDR2 from the germline V gene are SGHKS and YYEKEE (reference sequence). This chain's CDR3 is CASSQTVGFMEKLFF. DNA for the CDR3: TGTGCCAGCAGCCAGACAGTGGGCTTTATGGAAAAACTGTTTTTT.

This chain links TRBV7-6 with TRBJ2-7; D unclear. The CDR3 loop spans 12 amino acids. V was pared by 1 base and J by 2 bases, with 3 bases between. CDR1 is SGHVS, CDR2 FNYEAQ, per germline. Here the CDR3 reads CASSLEPYEQYF. CDR3 sequence (DNA): TGTGCCAGCAGCTTAGAACCCTACGAGCAGTACTTC. The full variable domain, completed using reference TRBV7-6 and TRBJ2-7, is GAGVSQSPRYKVTKRGQDVALRCDPISGHVSLYWYRQALGQGPEFLTYFNYEAQQDKSGLPNDRFSAERPEGSISTLTIQRTEQRDSAMYRCASSLEPYEQYFGPGTRLTVT.

This clone was detected only a few times. The gene calls are TRBV20-1 and TRBJ2-1; no definite D call. From germline, CDR1 is DFQATT and CDR2 SNEGSKA (reference sequence). Between the trimmed V and J ends, which lost 4 bases and 10 bases, there was a span of 11 bases. The CDR3 has 11 amino acids. The CDR3 coding sequence is TGCAGTGCTACCAGAGTAGGCGAGCAGTTCTTC. As protein: CSATRVGEQFF.

The rearrangement links TRBV28 to TRBJ1-1, with 7 bases identical to TRBD1. From germline, CDR1 is MDHEN and CDR2 SYDVKM. The CDR3 is 15 residues long. J lost 0 bases, V lost 6 bases, and 7 bases had no gene match. Here the CDR3 reads CASRNDRAMNTEAFF. The CDR3 nucleotides read TGTGCCAGCAGAAATGACAGGGCGATGAACACTGAAGCTTTCTTT.

The rearrangement uses TRBV7-2 and TRBJ1-5; D gene ambiguous. V lost 1 base and J lost 0, with 7 bases in between. The length of the CDR3 is 15 residues. Germline-derived CDR1 and CDR2 are SGHTA and FQGNSA. The CDR3 region has the DNA TGTGCCAGCAGCTTAGTCGGTAATAGCAATCAGCCCCAGCATTTT. It codes for CASSLVGNSNQPQHF.

This sequence joins TRBV13 and TRBJ2-7; D is perhaps TRBD2 (5 bases). Trimming pared 3 bases from V and 7 bases from J, leaving 16 bases between. The CDR3 spans 14 residues. Per germline, CDR1 PRHDT and CDR2 FYEKMQ (reference sequence). The CDR3 loop is CASSFQEGWGEQYF. CDR3 in DNA: TGTGCCAGCAGCTTTCAAGAGGGTTGGGGTGAGCAGTACTTC. Combining the CDR3 with reference TRBV13 and TRBJ2-7 gives the whole variable domain AAGVIQSPRHLIKEKRETATLKCYPIPRHDTVYWYQQGPGQDPQFLISFYEKMQSDKGSIPDRFSAQQFSDYHSELNMSSLELGDSALYFCASSFQEGWGEQYFGPGTRLTVT.

The gene calls are TRBV4-1 and TRBJ1-2, with a weak D call TRBD1 (5 bases). The CDR3 is 15 residues long. Germline V gives CDR1 MGHRA, CDR2 YSYEKL. Between the trimmed V and J ends, which lost 0 bases and 4 bases, there was a span of 12 bases. The CDR3 nucleotides read TGCGCCAGCAGCCAAGATTCAGGGTCCGGCTATGGCTACACCTTC. This sequence encodes CASSQDSGSGYGYTF.

This chain uses TRBV6-1 with TRBJ1-4; D gene unclear. Germline V gives CDR1 MNHNS, CDR2 SASEGT. Trimming removed 7 bases at V and 7 bases at J, with 16 bases between. CDR3 size: 14 residues. CDR3 nucleotides: TGTGCCAGCACGTTTTCCCAGAATGGTGAAAAACTGTTTTTT. Translating it yields CASTFSQNGEKLFF.

In nucleotides, the CDR3 is TGTGCCAGCAGCGGCACCGGGACAGGGACCACAGATACGCAGTATTTT. Translating gives CASSGTGTGTTDTQYF. The chain combines TRBV9 with TRBJ2-3, with 9 bases matching TRBD1. Germline V gene sequence: CDR1 SGDLS, CDR2 YYNGEE. V was pared by 3 bases and J by 2 bases, with 7 bases of the junction left unmatched. The CDR3 covers 16 residues.

This clone was detected many times. This chain uses TRBV28 with TRBJ1-4, with D tentatively TRBD1 (5 bases). Germline CDR1 and CDR2: MDHEN and SYDVKM. The V gene lost 3 bases and the J gene lost 8 bases, with 22 bases spanning the gap. This CDR3 is 17 amino acids long. The CDR3 DNA reads TGTGCCAGCAGTTTTGGGTGGAGTGAGGATGGGGGGGAAAAACTGTTTTTT. Encoded protein: CASSFGWSEDGGEKLFF.

The chain carries TRBV19 and TRBJ1-5; D uncertain. Per germline, CDR1 LNHDA and CDR2 SQIVND (reference sequence). V was pared by 2 bases and J by 0 bases, with 8 bases between. This CDR3 region has 15 residues. The CDR3 here is CASSITVYSNQPQHF. The CDR3 DNA is TGTGCCAGTAGTATAACAGTTTATAGCAATCAGCCCCAGCATTTT.

CDR3 nucleotide sequence: TGTGCCAGCAGCTTGGAACAGCAAACCTACGAGCAGTACTTC. Translation: CASSLEQQTYEQYF. This chain connects TRBV5-5 to TRBJ2-7; D gene uncertain. The CDR3 contains 14 residues. CDR1 SGHKS and CDR2 YYEKEE come from the germline V gene (reference sequence). Trimming pared 0 bases from V and 2 bases from J, leaving 9 bases between.

Concerning this clone itself: The junction differs from germline at one of its ends, possibly a read error. This rearrangement joins TRBV5-4 to TRBJ2-1; 9 nucleotides match TRBD2. Germline CDR1 and CDR2: SGHNT and YYREEE (reference sequence). The CDR3 covers 13 residues. The DNA for the CDR3 is TGCCGAGGGCGGGGGGGGCCCTACAATGAGCAGTTCTTC. It yields the protein CRGRGGPYNEQFF.

The chain uses TRBV28 and TRBJ1-2, with D unclear. The germline V gene has CDR1 MDHEN and CDR2 SYDVKM. CDR3 length: 15 amino acids. Trimming shortened V by 3 bases and J by 0 bases, and 11 bases separated the two germline ends. In DNA form, the CDR3 reads TGTGCCAGCAGTTTCCCCGGGTCGGCTAACTATGGCTACACCTTC. It encodes CASSFPGSANYGYTF.